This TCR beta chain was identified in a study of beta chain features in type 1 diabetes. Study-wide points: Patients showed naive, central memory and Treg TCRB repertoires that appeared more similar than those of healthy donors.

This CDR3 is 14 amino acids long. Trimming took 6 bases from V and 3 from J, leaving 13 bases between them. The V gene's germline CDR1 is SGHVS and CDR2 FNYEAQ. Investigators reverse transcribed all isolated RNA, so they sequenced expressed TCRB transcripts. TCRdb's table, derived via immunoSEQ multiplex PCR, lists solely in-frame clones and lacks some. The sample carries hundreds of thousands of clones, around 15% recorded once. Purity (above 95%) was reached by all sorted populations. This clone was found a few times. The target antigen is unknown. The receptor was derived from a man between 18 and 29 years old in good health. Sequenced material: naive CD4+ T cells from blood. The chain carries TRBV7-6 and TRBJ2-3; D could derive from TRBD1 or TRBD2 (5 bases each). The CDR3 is CASRDGGRTDTQYF. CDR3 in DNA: TGTGCCAGCAGGGATGGGGGTAGAACAGATACGCAGTATTTT. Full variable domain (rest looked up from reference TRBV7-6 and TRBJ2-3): GAGVSQSPRYKVTKRGQDVALRCDPISGHVSLYWYRQALGQGPEFLTYFNYEAQQDKSGLPNDRFSAERPEGSISTLTIQRTEQRDSAMYRCASRDGGRTDTQYFGPGTRLTVL.